This TCR beta chain was documented in a study of human T cells and chemical hapten exposure. Study results and caveats: Expanded TCRs showed more large CDR3 clusters than pre-sensitization or healthy control sets.

CDR3 length: 14 amino acids. V was trimmed by 5 bases and J by 4 bases, leaving 12 bases between them. The V gene's germline CDR1 is KGHSH and CDR2 LQKENI. Time point described: patch test 1, 2 weeks after DPC sensitization. Treatment of the sample: therapeutic diphenylcyclopropenone sensitization with weekly scalp DPC. Total RNA was isolated from unfractionated whole blood. The sample holds many counts of this clonotype. The antigen is unknown. Unique molecular identifiers were attached to individual cDNA molecules during library preparation. One entry per CDR3 protein results from TCRdb running MiXCR on the RACE reads. Of some 49,000 distinct CDR3 sequences in the sample, about 10% were seen once.

The chain carries TRBV18 and TRBJ2-1; D perhaps matches TRBD2 (6 bases). The clonotype comes from a woman aged 50 to 65 with alopecia areata. Some clones in this sample may be carry-over from other donors' samples. Sample: whole blood, taken in connection with sensitization to the hapten diphenylcyclopropenone (DPC). CDR3 sequence: CASSSGTGYNEQFF. In nucleotides, the CDR3 is TGTGCCAGCTCATCCGGGACTGGTTACAATGAGCAGTTCTTC.